Listed below are T cell receptor beta chains from one sample, sequenced in a study of control samples from healthy donors and cancer patients. The data were produced by immunoSEQ multiplex PCR, yet TCRdb's version contains in-frame clones alone and is incomplete. Of 95,000 to 100,000 clones listed, 80% to 90% are singletons. Material: blood. These TCRs come from a man in his thirties or forties in good health. Each CDR3 is given with its conserved first and last residue. The order of the fields is V gene, J gene, clone size, CDR3 protein. Some rows mark clone size as missing; the rest say once, few, many or name a class of expanded clone.

v_gene: TRBV4-1
j_gene: TRBJ1-2
abundance: .
CDR3aa: CASSQVGRRDYGYTF

v_gene: TRBV19
j_gene: TRBJ1-2
abundance: .
CDR3aa: CASALDRGSYGYTF

v_gene: TRBV4-1
j_gene: TRBJ2-3
abundance: .
CDR3aa: CASSQDGGIGTDTQYF

v_gene: TRBV14
j_gene: TRBJ2-3
abundance: .
CDR3aa: CASSQTGQSTQYF

v_gene: TRBV7-9
j_gene: TRBJ1-1
abundance: once
CDR3aa: CASSLGQPNTEAFF

v_gene: TRBV28
j_gene: TRBJ2-7
abundance: .
CDR3aa: CASSLAGTGTHEQYF

v_gene: TRBV7-9
j_gene: TRBJ2-1
abundance: few
CDR3aa: CASSLARGRYNEQFF

v_gene: TRBV12-3/TRBV12-4
j_gene: TRBJ2-1
abundance: .
CDR3aa: CASGDSYNEQFF

v_gene: TRBV9
j_gene: TRBJ1-2
abundance: .
CDR3aa: CASSVGQFYGYTF

v_gene: TRBV5-1
j_gene: TRBJ2-2
abundance: .
CDR3aa: CASKGLAGGTGELFF

v_gene: TRBV19
j_gene: TRBJ1-1
abundance: .
CDR3aa: CASSIGPRNTEAFF

v_gene: TRBV7-2
j_gene: TRBJ1-3
abundance: .
CDR3aa: CASSLAQFNTIYF

v_gene: TRBV7-9
j_gene: TRBJ1-3
abundance: .
CDR3aa: CASSFQQGKGNTIYF

v_gene: TRBV9
j_gene: TRBJ2-2
abundance: .
CDR3aa: CASSVGRTNTGELFF

v_gene: TRBV9
j_gene: TRBJ2-3
abundance: once
CDR3aa: CASSVEPGGWGTDTQYF

v_gene: TRBV12-3/TRBV12-4
j_gene: TRBJ2-1
abundance: .
CDR3aa: CATSSSGNEQFF

v_gene: TRBV27
j_gene: TRBJ2-3
abundance: .
CDR3aa: CASSLMFGDTQYF

v_gene: TRBV20-1
j_gene: TRBJ1-1
abundance: .
CDR3aa: CSADRTDEAFF

v_gene: TRBV7-9
j_gene: TRBJ2-3
abundance: .
CDR3aa: CASIDSSGRFRF

v_gene: TRBV6-1
j_gene: TRBJ2-7
abundance: .
CDR3aa: CASSEGQGASYEQYF

v_gene: TRBV12-3/TRBV12-4
j_gene: TRBJ2-3
abundance: .
CDR3aa: CASSLSPDTQYF

v_gene: TRBV7-2
j_gene: TRBJ2-1
abundance: .
CDR3aa: CASSPSRASGRNEQFF

v_gene: TRBV18
j_gene: TRBJ1-2
abundance: .
CDR3aa: CASSPSYYSGADGYTF

v_gene: TRBV6-2/TRBV6-3
j_gene: TRBJ2-1
abundance: .
CDR3aa: CASSYVPYNEQFF

v_gene: TRBV6-5
j_gene: TRBJ1-1
abundance: .
CDR3aa: CASSYSGGKTEAFF

v_gene: TRBV7-3
j_gene: TRBJ2-2
abundance: .
CDR3aa: CASSLTHPGELFF

v_gene: TRBV5-4
j_gene: TRBJ2-3
abundance: .
CDR3aa: CASSYGRGSADTQYF

v_gene: TRBV7-2
j_gene: TRBJ2-5
abundance: .
CDR3aa: CASSSRQGNQETQYF

v_gene: TRBV9
j_gene: TRBJ2-5
abundance: .
CDR3aa: CASSVGAGGEETQYF

v_gene: TRBV27
j_gene: TRBJ2-2
abundance: .
CDR3aa: CASTPTANTGELFF

v_gene: TRBV3-1/TRBV3-2
j_gene: TRBJ1-1
abundance: .
CDR3aa: CASSQVPGQGRGTEAFF

v_gene: TRBV28
j_gene: TRBJ2-7
abundance: .
CDR3aa: CASTGGLTYEQYF

v_gene: TRBV27
j_gene: TRBJ1-6
abundance: .
CDR3aa: CASSLDRASPLHF

v_gene: TRBV27
j_gene: TRBJ2-7
abundance: .
CDR3aa: CASSPGTSAYEQYF

v_gene: TRBV20-1
j_gene: TRBJ1-2
abundance: .
CDR3aa: CSASSQAESYTF

v_gene: TRBV11-3
j_gene: TRBJ1-2
abundance: .
CDR3aa: CASSRQRGDTPYGYTF

v_gene: TRBV12-3/TRBV12-4
j_gene: TRBJ1-1
abundance: few
CDR3aa: CASSLYQGTEAFF

v_gene: TRBV7-3
j_gene: TRBJ2-3
abundance: once
CDR3aa: CASFSPSGGTDTQYF

v_gene: TRBV5-4
j_gene: TRBJ1-2
abundance: .
CDR3aa: CASSKDRGDGYTF

v_gene: TRBV19
j_gene: TRBJ1-1
abundance: once
CDR3aa: CASTSVQGAQSTEAFF

v_gene: TRBV7-2
j_gene: TRBJ2-3
abundance: .
CDR3aa: CASSPLDTQYF

v_gene: TRBV10-1
j_gene: TRBJ1-4
abundance: once
CDR3aa: CASSDGGSEKLFF

v_gene: TRBV19
j_gene: TRBJ2-3
abundance: .
CDR3aa: CASSPRATGTDTQYF

v_gene: TRBV4-1
j_gene: TRBJ1-4
abundance: .
CDR3aa: CASSPTGEGLSNEKLFF

v_gene: TRBV18
j_gene: TRBJ1-2
abundance: once
CDR3aa: CASSPERNPPDGYTF

v_gene: TRBV18
j_gene: TRBJ1-1
abundance: .
CDR3aa: CASSPPTGNTEAFF